This TCR beta chain was observed in a study of response to subunit inactivated influenza vaccine. Notes on the study in general: It was the authors' suggestion that each seasonal influenza vaccination recruits few new T cells.

CDR3 size: 16 residues. In germline, CDR1 is LGHNA, CDR2 YNFKEQ. Trimming removed 0 bases from V and 6 bases from J; junction bases left unmatched: 6. This clonotype was recorded a few times. As yet, its antigen is unknown. TCRdb re-called the RT-PCR reads with MiXCR, one entry per CDR3 protein. Among about 540,000 distinct CDR3 sequences listed, approximately 15% were seen once. The sample here was PBMCs from blood, taken 11 to 12 days after vaccination. This clonotype originated in a man over 45 who received an inactivated influenza vaccine. This chain joins TRBV4-2 and TRBJ2-1; TRBD2 aligns across 9 bases. For the CDR3, the DNA is TGTGCCAGCAGCCAAGAGACTAGCGGAAATGGCAATGAGCAGTTCTTC. Translation gives CASSQETSGNGNEQFF.